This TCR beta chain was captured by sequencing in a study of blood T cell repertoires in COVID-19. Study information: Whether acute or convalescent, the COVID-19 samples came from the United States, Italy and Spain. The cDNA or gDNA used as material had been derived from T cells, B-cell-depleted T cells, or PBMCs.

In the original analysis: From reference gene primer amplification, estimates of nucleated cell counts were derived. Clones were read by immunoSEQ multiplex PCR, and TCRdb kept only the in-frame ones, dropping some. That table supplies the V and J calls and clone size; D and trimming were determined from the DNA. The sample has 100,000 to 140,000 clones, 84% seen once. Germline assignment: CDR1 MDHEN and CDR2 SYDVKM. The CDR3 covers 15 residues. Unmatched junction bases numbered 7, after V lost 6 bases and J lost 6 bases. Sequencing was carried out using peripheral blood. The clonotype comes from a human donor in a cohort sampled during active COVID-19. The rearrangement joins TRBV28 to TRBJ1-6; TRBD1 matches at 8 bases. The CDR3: CASRTGQGGNSPLHF. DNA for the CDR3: TGTGCCAGCAGGACCGGACAGGGTGGTAATTCACCCCTCCACTTT.